This TCR beta chain is from a study of identical twins. General study findings and limits: Beta out-of-frame twin sharing showed a weaker excess.

Of note for this clonotype: What it binds is unknown.

Using its own MiXCR run on the 5' RACE reads, TCRdb lists one record per CDR3 protein. The data hold 1.5 million to 2 million distinct CDR3 sequences, with about 32% observed a single time. Germline-derived CDR1 and CDR2 are MGHRA and YSYEKL. CDR3 length equals 14 residues. Sequencing was carried out using cord blood. The clonotype comes from a newborn girl in good health. The chain has TRBV4-1 and TRBJ2-4; no firm D call. The DNA end favors TRBJ2-5, so the J call may be wrong. The CDR3 here is CASSLNGHGETQYF. The CDR3 DNA reads TGCGCCAGCAGCCTTAATGGCCATGGGGAGACCCAGTACTTC.